The present TCR beta chain was sequenced within a study of blood T cell repertoires in COVID-19. Study details: The analysed material was cDNA or gDNA that came from T cells, B-cell-depleted T cells, or PBMCs.

Libraries were prepared by immunoSEQ multiplex PCR; TCRdb keeps only in-frame clonotypes and omits some of them. The sample lists 300,000 to 400,000 clones, 80% to 90% occurring once. Enrollees, about 18 to 89 years old, lived in roughly 24 US areas. Cohorts were based on clinical histories the participants reported. Sequenced material: PBMCs or T cells enriched from blood (not recorded which). The TCR comes from a woman in her 40s with acute COVID-19.

CDR3 sequence (DNA): TGTGCCAGCAGTGTTGCTATGAACACTGAAGCTTTCTTT. Its protein product is CASSVAMNTEAFF. J is TRBJ1-1 and V is TRBV6-4; the D is unclear. The CDR3 runs to 13 residues. V was clipped by 4 bases and J by 0 bases, with 6 bases between them. The germline V gene has CDR1 MRHNA and CDR2 SNTAGT.